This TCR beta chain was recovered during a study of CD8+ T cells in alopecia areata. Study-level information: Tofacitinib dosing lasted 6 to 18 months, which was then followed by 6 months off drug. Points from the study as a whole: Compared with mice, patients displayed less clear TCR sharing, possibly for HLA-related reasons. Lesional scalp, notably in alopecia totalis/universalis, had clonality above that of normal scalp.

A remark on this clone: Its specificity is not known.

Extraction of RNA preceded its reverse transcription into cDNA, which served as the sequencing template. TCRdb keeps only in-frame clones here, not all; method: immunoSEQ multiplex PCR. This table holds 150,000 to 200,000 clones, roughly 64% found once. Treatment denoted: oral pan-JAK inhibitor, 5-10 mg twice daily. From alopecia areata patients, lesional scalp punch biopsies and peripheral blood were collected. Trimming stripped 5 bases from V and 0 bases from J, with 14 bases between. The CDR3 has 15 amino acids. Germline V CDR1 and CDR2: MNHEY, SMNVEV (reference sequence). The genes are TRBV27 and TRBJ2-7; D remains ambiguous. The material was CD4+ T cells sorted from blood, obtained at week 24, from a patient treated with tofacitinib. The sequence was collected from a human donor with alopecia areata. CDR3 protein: CASSRGLSVSYEQYF. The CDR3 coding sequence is TGTGCCAGCAGTCGCGGCTTATCCGTCTCCTACGAGCAGTACTTC.